The 5 T cell receptor beta chains given below trace back to one sample, sequenced in a study of control samples from healthy donors and cancer patients (TCRdb year 2020). Library preparation employed the immunoSEQ multiplex PCR assay. TCRdb took this table from immuneACCESS and kept in-frame rearrangements with V and J called. Such tables lack part of the clones; where checked against another copy, unresolved V genes explain under half of the gap, and the rest is unexplained. In all, the sample holds 250,000 to 300,000 clones, and roughly 87% of those were seen once. Clones ranked in the top ten supply roughly 13% of the sample. The sample consisted of PBMCs. The source of these receptors is a woman aged 55 to 70 with lung cancer.

The chain employs TRBV3-1 (or the pseudogene TRBV3-2) and TRBJ1-1; D may be TRBD1 (6 bases). CDR1 and CDR2 (germline): LGHDT, YNNKEL (reference sequence). This CDR3 has 15 amino acids. Trimming left V 4 bases short and J 4 bases short, with 16 bases between. The DNA of the CDR3 is TGTGCCAGCAGCCCCTACAGGGATCAGTCCACTGAAGCTTTCTTT. Amino acid sequence: CASSPYRDQSTEAFF.

This clone was observed a few times. The chain joins TRBV3-1 (or the pseudogene TRBV3-2) to TRBJ2-7; weak D call: TRBD2 (5 bases). From germline, CDR1 is LGHDT and CDR2 YNNKEL (reference sequence). The CDR3 is 13 residues long. V lost 0 bases to trimming and J lost 8 bases, with 11 bases between them. This CDR3 reads CASSQDSALQQYF. CDR3 DNA sequence: TGTGCCAGCAGCCAAGATAGCGCCCTACAGCAGTACTTC.

The V call is TRBV5-5, the J call TRBJ2-3; D gene ambiguous. Trimming took off 0 bases at V and 0 bases at J, with 11 bases between the two ends. Germline V gives CDR1 SGHKS, CDR2 YYEKEE (reference sequence). This CDR3 comprises 16 residues. The CDR3 nucleotides read TGTGCCAGCAGCTTGGAAAGGTCAAGGAGCACAGATACGCAGTATTTT. This encodes CASSLERSRSTDTQYF.

This sequence joins TRBV5-4 and TRBJ2-2; D ambiguous. Trimming took 1 base from V and 2 from J, leaving 9 bases between them. The germline V gene encodes CDR1 SGHNT and CDR2 YYREEE (reference sequence). This CDR3 has 15 residues. DNA of the CDR3: TGTGCCAGCAGCTTGCGGGCTGGCAACACCGGGGAGCTGTTTTTT. It yields the protein CASSLRAGNTGELFF.

The chain carries TRBV2 and TRBJ1-5; TRBD1 matches at 7 bases. Trimming cost V 7 bases and J 0 bases; bases outside gene matches: 12. This CDR3 has 17 residues. CDR1 is SNHLY and CDR2 is FYNNEI in the germline V gene. The CDR3 spells CASTGSTGRNSNQPQHF. The CDR3 nucleotides read TGTGCCAGCACCGGCTCGACAGGGAGGAATAGCAATCAGCCCCAGCATTTT.